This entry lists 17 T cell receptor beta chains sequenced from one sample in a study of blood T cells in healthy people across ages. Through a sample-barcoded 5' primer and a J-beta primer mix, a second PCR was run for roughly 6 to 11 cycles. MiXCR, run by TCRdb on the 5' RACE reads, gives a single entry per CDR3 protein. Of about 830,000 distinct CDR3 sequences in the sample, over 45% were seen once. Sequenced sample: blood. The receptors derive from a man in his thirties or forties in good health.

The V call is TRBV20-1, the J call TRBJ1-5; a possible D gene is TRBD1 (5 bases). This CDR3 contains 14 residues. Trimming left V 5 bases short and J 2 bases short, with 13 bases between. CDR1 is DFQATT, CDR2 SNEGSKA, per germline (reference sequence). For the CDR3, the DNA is TGCAGTGCTGGGGGGGGGACCGGCAATCAGCCCCAGCATTTT. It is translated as CSAGGGTGNQPQHF.

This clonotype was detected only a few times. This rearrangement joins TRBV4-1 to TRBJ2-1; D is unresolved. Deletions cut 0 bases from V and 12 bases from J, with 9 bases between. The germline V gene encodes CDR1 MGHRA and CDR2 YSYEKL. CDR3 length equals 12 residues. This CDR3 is CASSQDFGRQFF. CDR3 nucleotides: TGCGCCAGCAGCCAAGATTTCGGCAGGCAGTTCTTC.

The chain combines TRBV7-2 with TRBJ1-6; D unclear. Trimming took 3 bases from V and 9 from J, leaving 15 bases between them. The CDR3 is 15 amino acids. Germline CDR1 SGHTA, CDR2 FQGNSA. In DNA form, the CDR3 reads TGTGCCAGCAGCTTCAGTTGGCAGGAAGGTTCACCCCTCCACTTT. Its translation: CASSFSWQEGSPLHF.

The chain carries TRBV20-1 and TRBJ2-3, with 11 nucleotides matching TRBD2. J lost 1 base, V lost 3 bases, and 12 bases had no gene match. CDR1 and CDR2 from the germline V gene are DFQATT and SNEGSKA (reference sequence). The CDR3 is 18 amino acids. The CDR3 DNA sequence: TGCAGTGCTAGCCCAACTAGCGGGGGCCGAGGGGGCACAGATACGCAGTATTTT. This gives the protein CSASPTSGGRGGTDTQYF.

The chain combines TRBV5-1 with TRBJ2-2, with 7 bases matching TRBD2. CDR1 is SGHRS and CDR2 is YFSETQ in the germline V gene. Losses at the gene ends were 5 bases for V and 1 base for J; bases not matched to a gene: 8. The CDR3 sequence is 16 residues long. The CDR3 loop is CASSQRGGQNTGELFF. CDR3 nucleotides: TGCGCCAGCAGTCAGCGGGGCGGACAGAACACCGGGGAGCTGTTTTTT.

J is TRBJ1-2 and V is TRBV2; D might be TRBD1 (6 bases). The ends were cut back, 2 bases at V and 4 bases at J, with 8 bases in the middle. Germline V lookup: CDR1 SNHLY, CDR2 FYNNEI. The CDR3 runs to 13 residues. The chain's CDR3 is CASSERQVYGYTF. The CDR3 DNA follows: TGTGCCAGCAGTGAACGACAGGTCTATGGCTACACCTTC.

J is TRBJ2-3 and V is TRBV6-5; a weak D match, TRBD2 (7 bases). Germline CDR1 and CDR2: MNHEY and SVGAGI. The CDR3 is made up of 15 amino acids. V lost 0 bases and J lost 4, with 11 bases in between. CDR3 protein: CASSYSGGLADTQYF. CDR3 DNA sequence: TGTGCCAGCAGTTACTCGGGGGGGCTAGCAGATACGCAGTATTTT.

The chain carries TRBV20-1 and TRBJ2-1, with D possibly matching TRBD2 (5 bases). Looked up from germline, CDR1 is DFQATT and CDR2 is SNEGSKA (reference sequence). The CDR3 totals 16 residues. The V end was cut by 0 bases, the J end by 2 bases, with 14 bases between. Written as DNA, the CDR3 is TGCAGTGCTAGAGATGTCCAGCGGTCTACCTACAATGAGCAGTTCTTC. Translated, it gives CSARDVQRSTYNEQFF.

The CDR3 sequence is CAISRLEANYGYTF. CDR3 nucleotide sequence: TGTGCCATCAGTCGCCTGGAGGCCAACTATGGCTACACCTTC. This rearrangement joins TRBV10-3 to TRBJ1-2, with D hard to call. CDR3 length equals 14 residues. Trimming removed 5 bases from V and 2 bases from J, with 12 bases in between. Germline V lookup: CDR1 ENHRY, CDR2 SYGVKD.

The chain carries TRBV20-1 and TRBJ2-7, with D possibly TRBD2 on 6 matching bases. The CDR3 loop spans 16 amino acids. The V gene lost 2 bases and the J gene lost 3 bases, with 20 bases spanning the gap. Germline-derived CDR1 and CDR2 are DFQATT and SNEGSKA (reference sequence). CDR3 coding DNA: TGCAGTGCTAGATCCGCTGCCTTAGCGGACAACTACGAGCAGTACTTC. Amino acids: CSARSAALADNYEQYF.

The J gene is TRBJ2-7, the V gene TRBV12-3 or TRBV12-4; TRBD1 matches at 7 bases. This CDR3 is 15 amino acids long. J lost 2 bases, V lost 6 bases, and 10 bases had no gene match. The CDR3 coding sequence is TGTGCCAGCAGGGGGACCAGGGGGTACACCTACGAGCAGTACTTC. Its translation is CASRGTRGYTYEQYF.

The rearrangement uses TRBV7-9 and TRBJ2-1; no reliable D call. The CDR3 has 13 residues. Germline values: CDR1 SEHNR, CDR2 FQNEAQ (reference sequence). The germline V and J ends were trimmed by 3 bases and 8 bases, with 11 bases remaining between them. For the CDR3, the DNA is TGTGCCAGCAGCTTCAGAGTGAGGTATGAGCAGTTCTTC. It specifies CASSFRVRYEQFF.

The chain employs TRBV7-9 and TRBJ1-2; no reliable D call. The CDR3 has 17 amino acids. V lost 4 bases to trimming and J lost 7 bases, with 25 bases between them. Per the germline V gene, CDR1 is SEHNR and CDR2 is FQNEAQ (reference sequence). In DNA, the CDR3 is TGTGCCAGCAGCTCAGACTGGGCAGAGAACGGCCTCGGTGGCTACACCTTC. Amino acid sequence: CASSSDWAENGLGGYTF.

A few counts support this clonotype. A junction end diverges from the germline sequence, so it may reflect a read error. The CDR3 coding sequence is TGTGCCAGCAGTTTACTAGCGGGGGGAGAGACCCAGTACTTC. Translated: CASSLLAGGETQYF. V is TRBV5-1 and J is TRBJ2-5; TRBD2 aligns across 12 bases. The CDR3 length is 14 residues. Germline CDR1 SGHRS, CDR2 YFSETQ.

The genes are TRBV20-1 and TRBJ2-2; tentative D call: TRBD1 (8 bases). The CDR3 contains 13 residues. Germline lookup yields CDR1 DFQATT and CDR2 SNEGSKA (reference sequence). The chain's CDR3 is CRSTGGETGELFF. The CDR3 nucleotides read TGCAGGTCAACAGGGGGGGAGACCGGGGAGCTGTTTTTT.

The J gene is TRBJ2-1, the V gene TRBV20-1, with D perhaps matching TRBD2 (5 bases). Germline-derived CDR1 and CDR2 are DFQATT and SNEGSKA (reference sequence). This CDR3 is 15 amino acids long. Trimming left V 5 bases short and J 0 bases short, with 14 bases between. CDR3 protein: CSARFRSDSYNEQFF. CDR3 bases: TGCAGTGCTCGGTTTCGTAGCGACTCCTACAATGAGCAGTTCTTC.

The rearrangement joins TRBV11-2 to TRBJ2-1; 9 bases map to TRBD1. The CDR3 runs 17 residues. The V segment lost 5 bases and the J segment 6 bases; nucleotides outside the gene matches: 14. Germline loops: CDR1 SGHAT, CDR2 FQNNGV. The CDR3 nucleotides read TGTGCCAGCAGCCTCTCTTTGGACAGGGGCGCTCCCAATGAGCAGTTCTTC. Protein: CASSLSLDRGAPNEQFF.